This T cell receptor (beta chain) was captured in a study of blood T cell repertoires in COVID-19. At the level of the study: The United States, Italy and Spain supplied acute and convalescent COVID-19 samples.

Trimming at V came to 4 bases and at J to 1 base, leaving 13 bases not matched to a gene. CDR1 is SQVTM and CDR2 is ANQGSEA in the germline V gene. CDR3 length: 17 amino acids. Recruits, aged about 18 to 90 years, lived in 24 US areas. Exposed enrollees had met someone with a PCR-confirmed or clinician-diagnosed COVID-19 case at some point within the 2 weeks before study entry. Clones were read by immunoSEQ multiplex PCR, and TCRdb kept only the in-frame ones, dropping some. The sample yields roughly 400,000 clones, over 75% seen once. This sequence joins TRBV29-1 and TRBJ1-2; 9 nucleotides agree with TRBD1. The source of this sequence is a woman between 18 and 29 years old who had been exposed to COVID-19. Sequencing was carried out using PBMCs or T cells enriched from blood (not recorded which). The CDR3 here is CSVARRDRAGGNYGYTF. CDR3 DNA: TGCAGCGTTGCCAGGCGGGACAGGGCAGGGGGTAACTATGGCTACACCTTC.